These 15 T cell receptor beta chains share one sample of origin, sequenced in a study of early stage breast cancer tumors. Repertoires were generated with immunoSEQ multiplex PCR, while TCRdb's copy carries only in-frame clones and drops some. The sample holds 9,000 or so clones; approximately 72% are singletons and the top ten take around 7%. The sample was breast tumor tissue. These receptors were taken from a person aged 45 to 59 with breast cancer.

The table lists this clone with a count of one. This chain joins TRBV7-9 and TRBJ2-1; 9 bases align to TRBD1. V gave up 0 bases and J gave up 4 bases; unmatched junction bases: 4. Germline V gene data show CDR1 as SEHNR and CDR2 as FQNEAQ (reference sequence). The length of the CDR3 is 16 residues. CDR3 region: CASSLAGTGQYNEQFF. CDR3 in DNA: TGTGCCAGCAGCTTAGCCGGGACAGGGCAATACAATGAGCAGTTCTTC.

This clone appeared a single time. This sequence joins TRBV7-9 and TRBJ2-5; D call uncertain. V was shortened by 7 bases and J by 1 base, with 10 bases between the two germline ends. This CDR3 is built from 13 residues. CDR1 and CDR2 from the germline V gene are SEHNR and FQNEAQ (reference sequence). In nucleotides, the CDR3 is TGTGCCAGCAATCGGCAGTCCCAAGAGACCCAGTACTTC. This translates into CASNRQSQETQYF.

In its sample, this clone was seen once. J is TRBJ1-2 and V is TRBV19; 9 bases fit TRBD1. This CDR3 spans 14 amino acids. CDR1 and CDR2 (germline): LNHDA, SQIVND (reference sequence). J lost 6 bases, V lost 3 bases, and 5 bases had no gene match. The CDR3 reads CASSITGQGNGYTF. For the CDR3, the DNA is TGTGCCAGTAGTATCACAGGACAGGGGAATGGCTACACCTTC.

V gene TRBV5-6 combines with J gene TRBJ2-1, with a tentative D call TRBD2 (5 bases). V lost 1 base to trimming and J lost 7 bases, with 18 bases between them. From germline, CDR1 is SGHDT and CDR2 YYEEEE. The CDR3 consists of 16 residues. This chain's CDR3 is CASSLNVGRRINEQFF. Here the CDR3 DNA reads TGTGCCAGCAGCTTGAATGTGGGCCGGAGGATAAATGAGCAGTTCTTC. Combining the CDR3 with reference TRBV5-6 and TRBJ2-1 gives the whole variable domain DAGVTQSPTHLIKTRGQQVTLRCSPKSGHDTVSWYQQALGQGPQFIFQYYEEEERQRGNFPDRFSGHQFPNYSSELNVNALLLGDSALYLCASSLNVGRRINEQFFGPGTRLTVL.

The gene calls are TRBV7-9 and TRBJ2-7; a possible D gene is TRBD1 (7 bases). CDR1 SEHNR and CDR2 FQNEAQ come from the germline V gene (reference sequence). Trimming pared 4 bases from V and 4 bases from J, leaving 20 bases between. This CDR3 has 16 amino acids. The CDR3 DNA follows: TGTGCCAGCAGCTCAGGGGGGCCGGGAGAGAGGTACGAGCAGTACTTC. It translates to CASSSGGPGERYEQYF.

The chain recombines TRBV28 with TRBJ2-5, with a possible D match to TRBD1 (7 bases). Germline CDR1 and CDR2: MDHEN and SYDVKM. V was shortened by 3 bases and J by 3 bases, with 17 bases between the two germline ends. CDR3 size: 16 residues. This chain's CDR3 is CASSLEGAGTEETQYF. CDR3 coding DNA: TGTGCCAGCAGTTTGGAGGGGGCGGGTACAGAAGAGACCCAGTACTTC.

V usage is TRBV9 and J usage is TRBJ2-1; 8 bases align to TRBD2. V gave up 3 bases and J gave up 0 bases; unmatched junction bases: 11. There are 18 residues in the CDR3. Germline V gene data show CDR1 as SGDLS and CDR2 as YYNGEE. This CDR3 reads CASSETGAGTSSYNEQFF. The CDR3 DNA sequence: TGTGCCAGCAGCGAGACAGGTGCCGGGACTAGCTCCTACAATGAGCAGTTCTTC.

This chain joins TRBV28 and TRBJ1-6; weak D call: TRBD1 (5 bases). Between the trimmed V and J ends, which lost 0 bases and 9 bases, there was a span of 9 bases. The CDR3 contains 14 residues. The germline V gene encodes CDR1 MDHEN and CDR2 SYDVKM. The CDR3 bases are TGTGCCAGCAGTTTATGGGCAGGGACTTCACCCCTCCACTTT. The encoded protein is CASSLWAGTSPLHF.

Only a few counts were recorded for this clone. The CDR3 reads CASRDDSYSPLHF. The CDR3 coding sequence is TGTGCCAGTAGAGATGACAGTTATTCACCCCTCCACTTT. V and J are TRBV19 and TRBJ1-6, with D perhaps TRBD1 (5 bases). The germline gives CDR1 LNHDA, CDR2 SQIVND (reference sequence). The CDR3 contains 13 residues. V was cut by 6 bases and J by 8 bases, with 11 bases left in between.

The CDR3 DNA follows: TGTGCCAGTAGTACTCGGACTAGCGGAAAACACAATGAGCAGTTCTTC. This sequence encodes CASSTRTSGKHNEQFF. The chain uses TRBV19 and TRBJ2-1; 10 bases agree with TRBD2. J lost 5 bases, V lost 4 bases, and 8 bases had no gene match. The CDR3 has 16 amino acids. The germline V gene has CDR1 LNHDA and CDR2 SQIVND (reference sequence).

The V call is TRBV11-2, the J call TRBJ1-2, with D possibly TRBD1 on 6 matching bases. From germline, CDR1 is SGHAT and CDR2 FQNNGV. CDR3 length equals 12 residues. V dropped 4 bases and J dropped 9 bases, with 12 bases sitting between them. The DNA of the CDR3 is TGTGCCAGCAGCTCGACCAGGGGAAGCTACACCTTC. Amino acid sequence: CASSSTRGSYTF.

By its share, this clone is medium-sized (0.01 to 0.1%). V is TRBV7-9 and J is TRBJ1-4; 9 bases map to TRBD1. With V trimmed by 5 bases and J by 8 bases, 6 bases remained unmatched. CDR1 is SEHNR and CDR2 is FQNEAQ in the germline V gene (reference sequence). The CDR3 is 14 residues long. CDR3 amino acids: CASSDGTGWEKLFF. The CDR3, as DNA: TGTGCCAGCAGCGATGGGACAGGGTGGGAAAAACTGTTTTTT.

This clone appeared a single time. V usage is TRBV19 and J usage is TRBJ1-4; tentatively, D is TRBD1 (6 bases). There are 13 residues in the CDR3. V was trimmed by 7 bases and J by 7 bases, leaving 13 bases between them. Germline V CDR1 and CDR2: LNHDA, SQIVND (reference sequence). CDR3 in amino acids: CASNRGAVEKLFF. The CDR3 nucleotides are TGTGCCAGTAACCGGGGGGCAGTTGAAAAACTGTTTTTT.

V usage is TRBV20-1 and J usage is TRBJ1-2, with D unresolved. Deletions cut 4 bases from V and 4 bases from J, with 7 bases between. The CDR3 runs 11 residues. Per germline, CDR1 DFQATT and CDR2 SNEGSKA (reference sequence). The DNA of the CDR3 is TGCAGTGCTACCAGCCTCTATGGCTACACCTTC. Translating it yields CSATSLYGYTF.

This chain uses TRBV5-4 with TRBJ1-4; TRBD1 aligns across 10 bases. The CDR3 has 15 residues. Germline-derived CDR1 and CDR2 are SGHNT and YYREEE (reference sequence). V trimming: 3 bases; J trimming: 6 bases; junction bases outside the gene matches: 5. The DNA of the CDR3 is TGTGCCAGCAGCTGGGACAGGGGAGGCGATGAAAAACTGTTTTTT. As protein: CASSWDRGGDEKLFF.